This entry lists 26 T cell receptor beta chains sequenced from one sample in a study of CD8+ T cells in alopecia areata. RNA extraction was followed by reverse transcription into cDNA, which acted as the sequencing template. Clones were sequenced by immunoSEQ multiplex PCR, and TCRdb holds only the in-frame ones, with some missing. The sample comprises 100,000 to 150,000 clones, approximately 49% of which are singletons, and over 15% rests with the top ten. The sequencing here drew on CD8+ T cells sorted from blood, taken at week 0. The receptor source for this set is a human donor with alopecia areata.

The sample holds a few counts of this clone. CDR3 DNA sequence: TGTGCCAGCAGTCACAGGGATGAGTCCTACGAGCAGTACTTC. Protein: CASSHRDESYEQYF. This chain joins TRBV27 and TRBJ2-7; D perhaps matches TRBD1 (6 bases). Deletions cut 5 bases from V and 1 base from J, with 12 bases between. CDR1 MNHEY and CDR2 SMNVEV come from the germline V gene (reference sequence). CDR3 length equals 14 residues.

The chain employs TRBV29-1 and TRBJ1-2, with D unclear. V lost 4 bases to trimming and J lost 1 base, with 7 bases between them. The CDR3 length is 12 residues. Germline CDR1 and CDR2: SQVTM and ANQGSEA. In DNA form, the CDR3 reads TGCAGCGTTGGTGGGGATAACTATGGCTACACCTTC. This gives the protein CSVGGDNYGYTF.

This chain joins TRBV5-4 and TRBJ2-5; maybe TRBD2 (7 bases). The CDR3 has 15 amino acids. Trimming stripped 0 bases from V and 3 bases from J, with 12 bases between. Per germline, CDR1 SGHNT and CDR2 YYREEE (reference sequence). The CDR3 DNA reads as TGTGCCAGCAGCTTGGTACGGGGGGCTGAAGAGACCCAGTACTTC. Encoded protein: CASSLVRGAEETQYF.

The rearrangement joins TRBV6-5 to TRBJ2-7; 9 bases agree with TRBD1. V was clipped by 1 base and J by 2 bases; unmatched bases: 6. CDR3 length: 16 amino acids. Looked up from germline, CDR1 is MNHEY and CDR2 is SVGAGI. The CDR3 bases are TGTGCCAGCAGTTACTTGAGCCGGGACAGGGCCTACGAGCAGTACTTC. It is translated as CASSYLSRDRAYEQYF.

The V call is TRBV4-2, the J call TRBJ2-2; no reliable D call. The CDR3 runs 15 residues. Trimming took 4 bases from V and 3 from J, leaving 12 bases between them. CDR1 and CDR2 (germline): LGHNA, YNFKEQ. Written as DNA, the CDR3 is TGTGCCAGCAGCCTAAAAGGACGGGACACCGGGGAGCTGTTTTTT. Protein sequence: CASSLKGRDTGELFF.

The V call is TRBV25-1, the J call TRBJ1-5, with 8 bases that match TRBD1. Germline loops: CDR1 MGHDK, CDR2 SYGVNS. With 4 bases clipped from V and 5 bases from J, the junction kept 4 bases outside the gene matches. The CDR3 is 14 amino acids. CDR3 protein: CASSVGQGYQPQHF. For the CDR3, the DNA is TGTGCCAGCAGTGTTGGACAGGGCTATCAGCCCCAGCATTTT.

The sample holds a few counts of this clone. The CDR3 DNA reads TGTGCCAGCAGTTTCACGACAGGGGGCGCGGGGGAGCAGTTCTTC. This sequence encodes CASSFTTGGAGEQFF. This chain connects TRBV27 to TRBJ2-1; 10 nucleotides align to TRBD1. J gave up 10 bases and V 3 bases, and 9 bases lay outside the gene matches. In germline, CDR1 is MNHEY, CDR2 SMNVEV (reference sequence). The CDR3 runs 15 residues.

The chain uses TRBV30 and TRBJ1-2; D is perhaps TRBD1 (5 bases). CDR1 and CDR2 (germline): GTSNPN, SVGIG (reference sequence). The CDR3 runs 13 residues. The ends were cut back, 6 bases at V and 4 bases at J, with 15 bases in the middle. The CDR3 region has the DNA TGTGCCTGTGAACGGGGGTCTTTCTATGGCTACACCTTC. Translating it yields CACERGSFYGYTF. The full variable domain, its missing parts supplied by reference TRBV30 and TRBJ1-2, is SQTIHQWPATLVQPVGSPLSLECTVEGTSNPNLYWYRQAAGRGLQLLFYSVGIGQISSEVPQNLSASRPQDRQFILSSKKLLLSDSGFYLCACERGSFYGYTFGSGTRLTVV.

Only a few counts were recorded for this clone. The V and J genes are TRBV29-1 and TRBJ1-2; 12 bases are shared with TRBD1. CDR3 size: 14 residues. J was trimmed by 8 bases and V by 0 bases; bases with no gene match: 4. CDR1 SQVTM and CDR2 ANQGSEA come from the germline V gene. CDR3 protein: CSVEEGTGGAGYTF. DNA for the CDR3: TGCAGCGTTGAAGAGGGGACAGGGGGCGCGGGCTACACCTTC.

Concerning this clone: Germline is not matched at one junction end, which may reflect a read error. This rearrangement joins TRBV9 to TRBJ2-7; TRBD2 aligns across 12 bases. CDR3 length equals 13 residues. Germline CDR1 and CDR2: SGDLS and YYNGEE. The CDR3 coding sequence is TGTGCCAGCAGCCTCACTAGCGGGGGGCCACTACTCTTC. Its protein is CASSLTSGGPLLF.

The sample holds a few counts of this clone. The gene calls are TRBV29-1 and TRBJ2-7; a weak D match, TRBD2 (6 bases). This CDR3 has 15 amino acids. Trimming shortened V by 7 bases and J by 4 bases, and 23 bases separated the two germline ends. Germline values: CDR1 SQVTM, CDR2 ANQGSEA. CDR3 bases: TGCAGCGCATTAGGAGGGGAGGACTCAGGATACGAGCAGTACTTC. Residues: CSALGGEDSGYEQYF.

The chain joins TRBV6-1 to TRBJ2-7; D gene ambiguous. Germline V CDR1 and CDR2: MNHNS, SASEGT. The CDR3 has 12 residues. V lost 3 bases and J lost 4, with 7 bases in between. CDR3 protein: CASSDWGYEQYF. The DNA for the CDR3 is TGTGCCAGCAGTGATTGGGGTTACGAGCAGTACTTC.

This chain uses TRBV27 with TRBJ2-7; D is perhaps TRBD2 (5 bases). The CDR3 has 12 amino acids. Looked up from germline, CDR1 is MNHEY and CDR2 is SMNVEV (reference sequence). Trimming pared 6 bases from V and 6 bases from J, leaving 12 bases between. CDR3 region: CASSQDGGEQYF. CDR3 DNA sequence: TGTGCCAGCAGCCAAGACGGAGGCGAGCAGTACTTC.

The chain links TRBV13 to TRBJ2-3; no clear D. Germline-derived CDR1 and CDR2 are PRHDT and FYEKMQ (reference sequence). CDR3 length equals 17 residues. The germline V and J ends were trimmed by 5 bases and 6 bases, with 24 bases remaining between them. The CDR3 DNA sequence: TGTGCCAGCAGCCCACCCCCTGGATGGGCGATATATGATACGCAGTATTTT. Amino acid sequence: CASSPPPGWAIYDTQYF.

V and J are TRBV12-5 and TRBJ2-4, with 9 nucleotides matching TRBD1. Per germline, CDR1 LGHNT and CDR2 FRNRAP. The V and J ends lost 6 bases and 3 bases, in that order; junction bases with no gene match: 12. The CDR3 extends over 17 amino acids. The CDR3 is CASGRSRDRASKNIQYF. The CDR3 region has the DNA TGTGCTAGTGGCCGGAGCCGGGACAGGGCCAGCAAAAACATTCAGTACTTC.

The chain uses TRBV30 and TRBJ1-1, with D perhaps matching TRBD1 (6 bases). V was trimmed by 3 bases and J by 5 bases, leaving 10 bases between them. Germline V gives CDR1 GTSNPN, CDR2 SVGIG (reference sequence). The CDR3 consists of 12 residues. CDR3 region: CAWSAGETEAFF. The CDR3 DNA follows: TGTGCCTGGAGCGCAGGGGAAACTGAAGCTTTCTTT.

This clone was detected only a few times. The chain has TRBV10-3 and TRBJ2-7; no clear D. Trimming removed 3 bases from V and 2 bases from J, with 11 bases in between. Germline CDR1 ENHRY, CDR2 SYGVKD. The CDR3 is made up of 14 amino acids. CDR3 nucleotides: TGTGCCATCAGTGATGGGCAGACCGCCTACGAGCAGTACTTC. As protein: CAISDGQTAYEQYF.

The chain couples TRBV2 to TRBJ1-5, with D possibly being TRBD1 (5 bases). Between the trimmed V and J ends, which lost 1 base and 5 bases, there was a span of 12 bases. In germline, CDR1 is SNHLY, CDR2 FYNNEI. The CDR3 totals 15 residues. The CDR3 DNA sequence: TGTGCCAGCAGTGAAGATACAGGAGCCCATCAGCCCCAGCATTTT. Translated, it gives CASSEDTGAHQPQHF.

This chain links TRBV14 with TRBJ1-1; 8 bases are shared with TRBD1. CDR1 is SGHDN and CDR2 is FVKESK in the germline V gene. The CDR3 has 15 residues. Germline trimming cut 6 bases from V and 1 base from J; bases unmatched to any gene: 7. This CDR3 reads CASSRPGTGNTEAFF. The CDR3 DNA sequence: TGTGCCAGCAGTCGTCCCGGGACAGGGAACACTGAAGCTTTCTTT.

The chain uses TRBV6-1 and TRBJ2-2; TRBD1 agrees at 9 bases. Losses at the gene ends were 1 base for V and 2 bases for J; bases not matched to a gene: 5. The CDR3 spans 17 residues. CDR1 and CDR2 (germline): MNHNS, SASEGT. CDR3 sequence (DNA): TGTGCCAGCAGTGAAGTACTGACAGGGGGAAACACCGGGGAGCTGTTTTTT. Residues: CASSEVLTGGNTGELFF.

This chain uses TRBV4-3 with TRBJ2-7; a possible D gene is TRBD2 (7 bases). V shed 0 bases and J shed 4 bases, with 13 bases lying between them. Germline assignment: CDR1 LGHNA and CDR2 YSLEER. This CDR3 has 15 amino acids. CDR3: CASSQEGGGLYEQYF. The CDR3 region has the DNA TGCGCCAGCAGCCAAGAGGGAGGGGGGCTGTACGAGCAGTACTTC.

This clone turned up a few times. This chain connects TRBV9 to TRBJ1-2; D unclear. Per germline, CDR1 SGDLS and CDR2 YYNGEE. Trimming cost V 3 bases and J 3 bases, with 9 bases left between them. CDR3 size: 13 residues. The CDR3 reads CASSGYSDYGYTF. The CDR3 DNA reads TGTGCCAGCAGCGGCTATTCCGACTATGGCTACACCTTC.

This clone was seen more than once but under ten times. The V call is TRBV27, the J call TRBJ1-4; 8 nucleotides match TRBD1. The length of the CDR3 is 15 residues. The junction had 3 bases not matched to a gene; V was cut back by 4 bases and J by 2 bases. CDR1 is MNHEY and CDR2 is SMNVEV in the germline V gene (reference sequence). DNA of the CDR3: TGTGCCAGCAGTTCGAGGACAGGGACTAATGAAAAACTGTTTTTT. Encoded protein: CASSSRTGTNEKLFF. Complete variable domain (other parts from reference TRBV27 and TRBJ1-4): EAQVTQNPRYLITVTGKKLTVTCSQNMNHEYMSWYRQDPGLGLRQIYYSMNVEVTDKGDVPEGYKVSRKEKRNFPLILESPSPNQTSLYFCASSSRTGTNEKLFFGSGTQLSVL.

This chain connects TRBV19 to TRBJ1-1; D is ambiguous. This CDR3 spans 12 amino acids. The germline CDR1 and CDR2 sequences are LNHDA and SQIVND (reference sequence). Deletions cut 4 bases from V and 6 bases from J, with 9 bases between. Here the CDR3 DNA reads TGTGCCAGTAGTACGGGGATGGCTGAAGCTTTCTTT. This sequence encodes CASSTGMAEAFF. The complete variable domain, with remaining parts taken from reference TRBV19 and TRBJ1-1, reads DGGITQSPKYLFRKEGQNVTLSCEQNLNHDAMYWYRQDPGQGLRLIYYSQIVNDFQKGDIAEGYSVSREKKESFPLTVTSAQKNPTAFYLCASSTGMAEAFFGQGTRLTVV.

The genes are TRBV2 and TRBJ1-2; D is unresolved. V lost 9 bases and J lost 8, with 10 bases in between. Per the germline V gene, CDR1 is SNHLY and CDR2 is FYNNEI. The CDR3 spans 10 residues. In nucleotides, the CDR3 is TGTGCCAGTCTGACTTCCGGCTACACCTTC. This sequence encodes CASLTSGYTF.

This rearrangement joins TRBV30 to TRBJ2-7; D remains unclear. The CDR3 totals 14 residues. V shed 0 bases and J shed 2 bases, with 11 bases lying between them. Germline values: CDR1 GTSNPN, CDR2 SVGIG (reference sequence). CDR3 DNA sequence: TGTGCCTGGAGTGTAGGTGTTTCGGCCTACGAGCAGTACTTC. Its protein product is CAWSVGVSAYEQYF.